These 10 T cell receptor beta chains share one sample of origin, sequenced in a study of technical replicates of blood from several donors. The repertoire was sequenced with immunoSEQ multiplex PCR; TCRdb's copy has only in-frame clones and lacks some. Here the sample spans approximately 76,000 clones, roughly 85% being singletons. The sequenced sample consisted of PBMCs. The origin of the receptors is a human donor in good health. Some clones in this sample may be carry-over from other donors' samples.

This rearrangement joins TRBV5-1 to TRBJ1-4; the D gene is possibly TRBD1 (6 bases). Per the germline V gene, CDR1 is SGHRS and CDR2 is YFSETQ. V dropped 0 bases and J dropped 7 bases, with 19 bases sitting between them. This CDR3 comprises 17 residues. The CDR3 sequence: CASSLAITQGSIEKLFF. CDR3 DNA: TGCGCCAGCAGCTTGGCTATAACCCAGGGGAGCATTGAAAAACTGTTTTTT.

By share, this clone ranks as medium-sized. The J gene is TRBJ2-4, the V gene TRBV5-4; perhaps TRBD2 as D (5 bases). V gave up 4 bases and J gave up 0 bases, with 8 bases separating them. The germline V gene has CDR1 SGHNT and CDR2 YYREEE (reference sequence). The CDR3 has 14 amino acids. CDR3 sequence (DNA): TGTGCCAGCAGCGAAGGACTAGCCAAAAACATTCAGTACTTC. Its protein product is CASSEGLAKNIQYF.

The J gene is TRBJ1-1, the V gene TRBV5-1; D is unclear. The CDR3 extends over 14 amino acids. Germline V gives CDR1 SGHRS, CDR2 YFSETQ. Between the trimmed V and J ends, which lost 0 bases and 1 base, there was a span of 7 bases. The CDR3 sequence: CASSLEAGNTEAFF. For the CDR3, the DNA is TGCGCCAGCAGCTTGGAGGCAGGGAACACTGAAGCTTTCTTT.

The sample holds a few counts of this clone. The V call is TRBV7-9, the J call TRBJ2-5; 11 nucleotides agree with TRBD2. The germline V gene has CDR1 SEHNR and CDR2 FQNEAQ (reference sequence). This CDR3 region has 18 residues. V lost 3 bases and J lost 0; bases outside the gene matches: 9. In nucleotides, the CDR3 is TGTGCCAGCAGCTTCTCGACTAGCGGGGATAGGTACCAAGAGACCCAGTACTTC. This encodes CASSFSTSGDRYQETQYF.

The chain carries TRBV6-4 and TRBJ1-5, with a possible D match to TRBD1 (5 bases). Trimming pared 7 bases from V and 6 bases from J, leaving 19 bases between. This CDR3 is 15 amino acids long. Germline CDR1 is MRHNA and CDR2 is SNTAGT. The CDR3 DNA reads TGTGCCAGCACCCTGGAGGGGTCCGGAGTTCAGCCCCAGCATTTT. Translating gives CASTLEGSGVQPQHF.

This clone was seen more than once but under ten times. The chain joins TRBV4-1 to TRBJ1-4, with D possibly being TRBD1 (5 bases). Trimming removed 0 bases from V and 4 bases from J, with 6 bases in between. The CDR3 length is 14 residues. Germline V CDR1 and CDR2: MGHRA, YSYEKL. The CDR3 reads CASSQDQGNEKLFF. DNA for the CDR3: TGCGCCAGCAGCCAAGATCAGGGTAATGAAAAACTGTTTTTT.

The chain carries TRBV5-4 and TRBJ1-1, with D perhaps matching TRBD1 (5 bases). The CDR3 contains 14 residues. Trimming took off 1 base at V and 6 bases at J, with 13 bases between the two ends. Germline CDR1 SGHNT, CDR2 YYREEE (reference sequence). Here the CDR3 reads CASSLMGGGPEAFF. In DNA form, the CDR3 reads TGTGCCAGCAGCTTGATGGGGGGAGGCCCTGAAGCTTTCTTT.

The chain couples TRBV19 to TRBJ2-6; 10 nucleotides align to TRBD1. The ends lost 4 bases at V and 4 bases at J; junction bases unmatched: 10. Germline values: CDR1 LNHDA, CDR2 SQIVND (reference sequence). The CDR3 length is 18 residues. The chain's CDR3 is CASSKRGTGEWGANVLTF. Written as DNA, the CDR3 is TGTGCCAGTAGTAAGCGAGGGACAGGGGAGTGGGGGGCCAACGTCCTGACTTTC.

The V and J genes are TRBV13 and TRBJ2-5, with D tentatively TRBD1 (7 bases). The CDR3 totals 15 residues. Germline V gene lookup returns CDR1 PRHDT and CDR2 FYEKMQ (reference sequence). V was pared by 6 bases and J by 5 bases, with 19 bases between. In DNA form, the CDR3 reads TGTGCCAGCAGAGGGGGGACCGACAGGGAGGAGACCCAGTACTTC. Amino acids: CASRGGTDREETQYF.

This clone was detected only once. V usage is TRBV18 and J usage is TRBJ2-7; 12 nucleotides agree with TRBD2. The CDR3 has 15 amino acids. With 6 bases clipped from V and 3 bases from J, the junction kept 6 bases outside the gene matches. Germline values: CDR1 KGHSH, CDR2 LQKENI. CDR3 bases: TGTGCCAGCTCGCAGACTAGCGGGGGAAACTACGAGCAGTACTTC. This codes for CASSQTSGGNYEQYF.